Listed below are T cell receptor beta chains from one sample, sequenced in a study of blood T cell repertoires in COVID-19. Using immunoSEQ multiplex PCR, the repertoire was profiled, and TCRdb retains in-frame clones only, with some absent. In the table there are over 200,000 clones, more than 70% of which are singletons. The specimen sequenced was peripheral blood. The source of these receptors is a woman aged 40 to 49 who had recovered from COVID-19. The CDR3 runs from the conserved cysteine through the conserved F or W. Fields, in order: V gene, J gene, clone size, D gene, CDR3 DNA, CDR3 protein. A D gene is named only where the DNA matches it firmly. Not every row has a clone size; where given, it reads once, few, many or a size class.

>TRBV7-9|TRBJ2-3|-|-
TGTGCCAGCAGCCCCCAGCGGCTAGGCACAGATACGCAGTATTTT
CASSPQRLGTDTQYF
>TRBV27|TRBJ1-4|once|TRBD1
TGTGCCAGCAGTCGGGGCAGGGGGGATTTTGGGGAAAAACTGTTTTTT
CASSRGRGDFGEKLFF
>TRBV7-9|TRBJ1-2|-|-
TGTGCCAGCAGTCCAGACTATGGCTACACCTTC
CASSPDYGYTF
>TRBV7-8|TRBJ2-7|-|-
TGTGCCAGCAGCTTAGGCGCGGGCTCCTACGAGCAGTACTTC
CASSLGAGSYEQYF
>TRBV5-6|TRBJ2-5|-|-
TGTGCCAGCTCCGTTGGGGCCCCCCAAGAGACCCAGTACTTC
CASSVGAPQETQYF
>TRBV6-4|TRBJ2-1|-|TRBD2
TGTGCCAGCAGGAGTAGCGGGGGGAACAATGAGCAGTTCTTC
CASRSSGGNNEQFF
>TRBV19|TRBJ1-5|-|-
TGTGCCAGTATGGGGGGGAATAGCAATCAGCCCCAGCATTTT
CASMGGNSNQPQHF
>TRBV6-5|TRBJ1-5|-|-
TGTGCCAGCAGTCCCGCTGGGGGGTTCAATCAGCCCCAGCATTTT
CASSPAGGFNQPQHF
>TRBV7-2|TRBJ2-1|-|TRBD2
TGTGCCAGCAGCCCGCGGGGCGGGAGGGGGTCCTACAATGAGCAGTTCTTC
CASSPRGGRGSYNEQFF
>TRBV6-4|TRBJ2-2|-|TRBD2
TGTGCCAGCAGTCGGGAGGCGTCCGGGGAGCTGTTTTTT
CASSREASGELFF
>TRBV5-1|TRBJ2-1|-|-
TGCGCCAGCAGCCAAGCCCCTAGCGACAGCTCCTACAATGAGCAGTTCTTC
CASSQAPSDSSYNEQFF
>TRBV5-5|TRBJ1-5|once|-
TGTGCCAGCAGCCGGGCGGGGGGCGGCCAGCCCCAGCATTTT
CASSRAGGGQPQHF
>TRBV10-3|TRBJ2-1|-|TRBD2
TGTGCCATCAGTGACCCGCTAGCGGCCAAGTACAATGAGCAGTTCTTC
CAISDPLAAKYNEQFF
>TRBV7-2|TRBJ1-1|-|-
TGTGCCAGCAGCCCTCCCCGGGGAATGAACACTGAAGCTTTCTTT
CASSPPRGMNTEAFF
>TRBV12-3/TRBV12-4|TRBJ1-2|-|TRBD1
TGTGCCAGCAGTTACGGGACAGGGTATGGCTACACCTTC
CASSYGTGYGYTF
>TRBV7-3|TRBJ2-7|-|TRBD2
TGTGCCAGCGAAACTAGCGGGATGACCTACGAGCAGTACTTC
CASETSGMTYEQYF
>TRBV11-2|TRBJ2-2|-|-
TGTGCCAGCAGCTTACGGAGCGGCCCGAACACCGGGGAGCTGTTTTTT
CASSLRSGPNTGELFF
>TRBV6-5|TRBJ1-2|once|-
TGTGCCAGCAGTTACGAAGGCGGATCCTCCTATGGCTACACCTTC
CASSYEGGSSYGYTF
>TRBV24-1|TRBJ1-2|-|-
TGTGCCACCAGTGAGGGACTGGGGGGCTACACCTTC
CATSEGLGGYTF
>TRBV5-1|TRBJ1-2|-|-
TGCGCCAGCAGCTTGGAGGCCGGGGGTGGCGGCTACACCTTC
CASSLEAGGGGYTF
>TRBV6-5|TRBJ1-2|-|TRBD1
TGTGCCAGCAGTTACTCGGGACAGGGGGACGGCTATGGCTACACCTTC
CASSYSGQGDGYGYTF
>TRBV6-1|TRBJ1-4|-|TRBD1
TGTGCCAGCAGTGCAGGACAGGGGACTCTTCTTAATGAAAAACTGTTTTTT
CASSAGQGTLLNEKLFF
>TRBV6-2/TRBV6-3|TRBJ2-4|-|TRBD2
TGTGCCAGCAGCCTACTAGCGACCAAGGGCATTCAGTACTTC
CASSLLATKGIQYF
>TRBV24-1|TRBJ1-4|-|TRBD1
TGTGCCACCAGTGACCCCCGGCAGGGGGGAAAACTGTTTTTT
CATSDPRQGGKLFF
>TRBV7-2|TRBJ2-1|-|TRBD2
TGTGCCAGCAGCTGGACGGGGGGGCAGTTCTTC
CASSWTGGQFF
>TRBV6-6|TRBJ2-5|-|TRBD2
TGTGCCAGCAGTCCCGCGGGACTAGCGGGAGGGGCCCCCCAAGAGACCCAGTACTTC
CASSPAGLAGGAPQETQYF
>TRBV6-2/TRBV6-3|TRBJ2-7|-|TRBD2
TGTGCCAGCAGTTACCCGGGACTAGCGGGGGCCTACGAGCAGTACTTC
CASSYPGLAGAYEQYF
>TRBV13|TRBJ2-2|-|TRBD2
TGTGCCAGCAGCTTAGGCCTGGGACTAGCGGGAGGGGCGCGCACCGGGGAGCTGTTTTTT
CASSLGLGLAGGARTGELFF
>TRBV18|TRBJ1-2|-|-
TGTGCCAGCTCACCCGGACAGTTCGTCGACTATGGCTACACCTTC
CASSPGQFVDYGYTF
>TRBV5-6|TRBJ2-3|-|TRBD1
TGTGCCAGCAGCCCGGGACAGGGCGCAGATACGCAGTATTTT
CASSPGQGADTQYF
>TRBV4-3|TRBJ1-6|-|-
TGCGCCAGCAGCCAAGATGGAGGTTCGGGCTCACCCCTCCACTTT
CASSQDGGSGSPLHF
>TRBV5-4|TRBJ1-1|-|TRBD1
TGTGCCAGCAGCTTGACAGGGGTGAACACTGAAGCTTTCTTT
CASSLTGVNTEAFF
>TRBV9|TRBJ1-3|-|-
TGTGCCAGCAGCGCCCCCGCGGCCCGGGGAGGTTACCGGTCCGCAGGAAACACCATATATTTT
CASSAPAARGGYRSAGNTIYF
>TRBV25-1|TRBJ1-2|-|TRBD1
TGTGCCAGCACCACGGGACAGGCCCTGGGTGGCTACACCTTC
CASTTGQALGGYTF
>TRBV7-2|TRBJ2-7|-|-
TGTGCCAGCAGCCAAAGGGGCTTAGGGCAGTACTTC
CASSQRGLGQYF
>TRBV5-1|TRBJ2-1|-|TRBD2
TGCGCCAGCAGCTTGGGTCTAGCGGGAGACAATGAGCAGTTCTTC
CASSLGLAGDNEQFF
>TRBV7-8|TRBJ2-1|-|-
TGTGCCAGCAGCTCCGGCCTAGTTCCCTCCTTGGAGCAGTTCTTC
CASSSGLVPSLEQFF
>TRBV30|TRBJ2-5|-|-
TGTGCCTGGAACGTGGGCGGGATTAAACAGACCCAGTACTTC
CAWNVGGIKQTQYF
>TRBV14|TRBJ2-7|-|TRBD1
TGTGCCAGCAGCCCCTGGACAGGGAAGTCCTACGAGCAGTACTTC
CASSPWTGKSYEQYF
>TRBV29-1|TRBJ1-2|-|-
TGCAGCGCGAGTGGGGGACTTGCTAACTATGGCTACACCTTC
CSASGGLANYGYTF
>TRBV19|TRBJ1-2|-|-
TGTGCATCTGAACACCCCAACTATGGCTACACCTTC
CASEHPNYGYTF
>TRBV4-3|TRBJ2-1|-|TRBD2
TGCGCCAGCAGCCACCCGGGACTAGCGGTCCATGAGCAGTTCTTC
CASSHPGLAVHEQFF
>TRBV30|TRBJ1-2|-|TRBD1
TGTGCCTGGAGTTCAGGGAGGACAGGGAACTATGGCTACACCTTC
CAWSSGRTGNYGYTF
>TRBV6-4|TRBJ2-2|-|TRBD1
TGTGCCAGCAGTGAACAGGGGCTGAACACCGGGGAGCTGTTTTTT
CASSEQGLNTGELFF
>TRBV6-5|TRBJ2-5|-|TRBD2
TGTGCCAGCAGTTACCTAGCGGGAGGCATGAGTGAGACCCAGTACTTC
CASSYLAGGMSETQYF
>TRBV6-2/TRBV6-3|TRBJ1-3|-|-
TGTGCCAGCACCCCCCGGGGGGTACCCTCTGGAAACACCATATATTTT
CASTPRGVPSGNTIYF
>TRBV5-1|TRBJ1-4|-|TRBD1
TGCGCCAGCAGCTTGGGGGGGACCGGGACAGCAACTGAAAAACTGTTTTTT
CASSLGGTGTATEKLFF
>TRBV7-2|TRBJ2-3|-|-
TGTGCCAGCAGCTTAGGGTGGAGCCCGGATACGCAGTATTTT
CASSLGWSPDTQYF
>TRBV27|TRBJ1-2|once|TRBD1
TGTGCCAGCACCCCCACAGGGGGCCATGGCTACACCTTC
CASTPTGGHGYTF
>TRBV5-1|TRBJ1-1|-|-
TGCGCCAGCAGCCCCCGAGGGGGGGAGAACACTGAAGCTTTCTTT
CASSPRGGENTEAFF
>TRBV27|TRBJ2-3|-|-
TGTGCCAGCAACCCCGCCGGGAGACCCACAGATACGCAGTATTTT
CASNPAGRPTDTQYF
>TRBV18|TRBJ1-2|-|TRBD1
TGTGCCAGCTCACCAGGGACAGGGCTTGGCTACACCTTC
CASSPGTGLGYTF
>TRBV29-1|TRBJ1-1|-|-
TGCAGCGCCGGAGGAGGGGTGAACACTGAAGCTTTCTTT
CSAGGGVNTEAFF
>TRBV11-2|TRBJ2-1|-|-
TGTGCCAGCAGCGAACAGGTTTGGGGGGATGAGCAGTTCTTC
CASSEQVWGDEQFF